These T cell receptor beta chains were read from a single sample in a study of beta chain features in type 1 diabetes. Sequencing used immunoSEQ multiplex PCR; TCRdb keeps in-frame clones, though not all of them. Of around 150,000 clones listed, roughly 59% were seen once; the top ten hold about 0.091%. Sequencing input: naive CD4+ T cells from blood. The receptors shown here come from a man between 25 and 39 years old with type 1 diabetes. Each CDR3 is given with its conserved first and last residue. The D gene is left open where the match is weak. Size is stated for part of the rows, as once, few or many counts, or as a class when the clone is expanded.

V	J	D	size	CDR3	DNA
TRBV2	TRBJ2-2	NA	NA	CASLGTGLTGELFF	TGTGCCAGTCTTGGAACAGGCCTCACCGGGGAGCTGTTTTTT
TRBV29-1	TRBJ2-7	NA	few	CSARTLYEQYF	TGCAGCGCCAGGACTCTCTACGAGCAGTACTTC
TRBV6-6	TRBJ1-4	NA	NA	CASRILAGNEKLFF	TGTGCCAGCAGAATCTTAGCGGGAAATGAAAAACTGTTTTTT
TRBV18	TRBJ1-1	NA	NA	CASSPQGGDPEAFF	TGTGCCAGCTCACCCCAGGGAGGGGACCCTGAAGCTTTCTTT
TRBV29-1	TRBJ2-5	NA	NA	CSVARLYQETQYF	TGCAGCGTTGCCCGGCTATACCAAGAGACCCAGTACTTC
TRBV30	TRBJ2-1	NA	few	CAWNPLGDEQFF	TGTGCCTGGAATCCCCTTGGAGATGAGCAGTTCTTC
TRBV10-3	TRBJ2-7	NA	NA	CAISGPGEQYF	TGTGCCATCAGTGGCCCGGGCGAGCAGTACTTC
TRBV30	TRBJ2-7	NA	NA	CAWTLPMPSREQYF	TGTGCCTGGACCCTACCGATGCCAAGTAGGGAGCAGTACTTC
TRBV29-1	TRBJ1-2	TRBD1	NA	CSAGQGYYGYTF	TGCAGCGCTGGACAGGGATACTATGGCTACACCTTC
TRBV13	TRBJ1-6	NA	NA	CASSSRQAYNSPLHF	TGTGCCAGCAGCTCCCGACAGGCCTATAATTCACCCCTCCACTTT
TRBV7-2	TRBJ2-5	NA	NA	CASSFDRFSKTQYF	TGTGCCAGCAGCTTTGACAGGTTTTCTAAGACCCAGTACTTC
TRBV5-6	TRBJ2-7	TRBD1	NA	CASSLTPDRVAYEQYF	TGTGCCAGCAGCTTGACCCCGGACAGGGTCGCCTACGAGCAGTACTTC
TRBV7-2	TRBJ2-3	NA	few	CASSLVSGGGDTQYF	TGTGCCAGCAGCTTAGTCTCAGGGGGAGGAGATACGCAGTATTTT
TRBV20-1	TRBJ2-1	NA	NA	CSLLSYNEQFF	TGCAGTCTGCTGTCGTACAATGAGCAGTTCTTC
TRBV7-2	TRBJ2-7	NA	NA	CASSPKWAEQYF	TGTGCCAGCAGCCCTAAGTGGGCCGAGCAGTACTTC
TRBV13	TRBJ2-5	TRBD1	NA	CASSYLGQKKETQYF	TGTGCCAGCAGCTACCTGGGACAGAAAAAAGAGACCCAGTACTTC
TRBV7-2	TRBJ1-6	NA	NA	CASSVGQLNSPLHF	TGTGCCAGCAGCGTCGGACAGTTAAATTCACCCCTCCACTTT
TRBV4-1	TRBJ2-1	TRBD2	NA	CASSQADLAGPYNEQFF	TGCGCCAGCAGCCAAGCCGATCTAGCGGGGCCCTACAATGAGCAGTTCTTC
TRBV29-1	TRBJ1-2	NA	few	CSVARDPNYGYTF	TGCAGCGTCGCCCGGGACCCTAACTATGGCTACACCTTC
TRBV9	TRBJ2-2	NA	NA	CASSVEVGELFF	TGTGCCAGCAGCGTAGAAGTCGGGGAGCTGTTTTTT
TRBV5-4	TRBJ1-6	NA	NA	CASSREEVYNSPLHF	TGTGCCAGCAGCCGGGAGGAAGTATATAATTCACCCCTCCACTTT
TRBV30	TRBJ1-2	TRBD1	NA	CAWSMGTGIGYTF	TGTGCCTGGAGTATGGGGACAGGGATAGGCTACACCTTC
TRBV5-1	TRBJ2-7	NA	NA	CASSLLGYEQYF	TGCGCCAGCAGCTTGTTAGGGTACGAGCAGTACTTC
TRBV9	TRBJ2-5	NA	NA	CASSVQVTQETQYF	TGTGCCAGCAGCGTACAGGTTACCCAAGAGACCCAGTACTTC
TRBV4-3	TRBJ2-1	NA	few	CASSVHVSVNEQFF	TGCGCCAGCAGCGTACACGTTAGCGTTAATGAGCAGTTCTTC
TRBV29-1	TRBJ2-1	TRBD1	NA	CSVAQGQGSSNEQFF	TGCAGCGTTGCGCAGGGACAGGGCTCATCTAATGAGCAGTTCTTC
TRBV2	TRBJ2-1	TRBD2	NA	CASSGTRGNEQFF	TGTGCCAGCAGCGGGACTAGGGGGAATGAGCAGTTCTTC
TRBV2	TRBJ2-3	NA	NA	CASSEAGGPTDTQYF	TGTGCCAGCAGTGAAGCGGGGGGGCCGACAGATACGCAGTATTTT
TRBV9	TRBJ2-4	TRBD1	NA	CASSHSGQSENIQYF	TGTGCCAGCAGCCACTCGGGACAGTCCGAAAACATTCAGTACTTC
TRBV29-1	TRBJ2-7	NA	once	CSVTDNSYEQYF	TGCAGCGTTACGGACAACTCCTACGAGCAGTACTTC
TRBV7-2	TRBJ2-7	NA	NA	CASSFFHEQYF	TGTGCCAGCAGCTTTTTCCACGAGCAGTACTTC
TRBV7-2	TRBJ2-5	TRBD2	few	CASSRRSSSGEETQYF	TGTGCCAGCAGCCGCCGCTCCTCTAGCGGGGAAGAGACCCAGTACTTC
TRBV11-2	TRBJ1-1	NA	NA	CASSLIIAEAFF	TGTGCCAGCAGCTTAATTATAGCTGAAGCTTTCTTT
TRBV9	TRBJ2-3	TRBD2	NA	CASSAGTSGGQLTDTQYF	TGTGCCAGCAGCGCCGGGACTAGCGGGGGACAGCTCACAGATACGCAGTATTTT
TRBV15	TRBJ2-4	NA	NA	CATSRDPGVNIQYF	TGTGCCACCAGCAGAGATCCGGGGGTGAACATTCAGTACTTC
TRBV14	TRBJ2-1	NA	NA	CASSQIDRRNEQFF	TGTGCCAGCAGCCAAATCGACAGACGCAATGAGCAGTTCTTC
TRBV9	TRBJ2-5	TRBD1	NA	CASSPRTGREQTQYF	TGTGCCAGCAGCCCTCGGACAGGGAGAGAACAGACCCAGTACTTC
TRBV29-1	TRBJ2-5	TRBD1	NA	CSVLTGGGETQYF	TGCAGCGTTCTCACAGGGGGCGGCGAGACCCAGTACTTC
TRBV12-5	TRBJ2-4	NA	NA	CASGLCGTDENIQYF	TGTGCTAGTGGTTTGTGCGGGACTGATGAAAACATTCAGTACTTC
TRBV7-2	TRBJ2-1	TRBD2	NA	CASSFSGGPYNEQFF	TGTGCCAGCAGCTTTAGCGGGGGTCCCTACAATGAGCAGTTCTTC
TRBV9	TRBJ2-7	TRBD1	NA	CASSATGGGYEQYF	TGTGCCAGCAGCGCAACAGGGGGCGGCTACGAGCAGTACTTC
TRBV7-2	TRBJ2-3	TRBD2	NA	CASSLRTSGGYTDTQYF	TGTGCCAGCAGCTTACGGACTAGCGGGGGGTACACAGATACGCAGTATTTT
TRBV4-2	TRBJ2-3	NA	few	CASSQDRITDTQYF	TGTGCCAGCAGCCAAGATAGGATCACAGATACGCAGTATTTT
TRBV29-1	TRBJ2-1	NA	NA	CSVGPLWDNEQFF	TGCAGCGTTGGACCTCTTTGGGATAATGAGCAGTTCTTC
TRBV29-1	TRBJ1-2	NA	once	CSVDGAGRGYGYTF	TGCAGCGTGGACGGGGCAGGCCGGGGCTATGGCTACACCTTC
TRBV10-3	TRBJ2-3	TRBD1	few	CAISSQGAMTDTQYF	TGTGCCATTTCCTCGCAGGGGGCGATGACAGATACGCAGTATTTT
TRBV7-2	TRBJ2-1	NA	NA	CASSLPLNEQFF	TGTGCCAGCAGCTTACCATTGAATGAGCAGTTCTTC
TRBV18	TRBJ2-7	NA	NA	CASSPTATYEQYF	TGTGCCAGCTCACCGACAGCCACCTACGAGCAGTACTTC
TRBV18	TRBJ2-7	NA	NA	CASSPRQYEQYF	TGTGCCAGCTCACCGAGACAGTACGAGCAGTACTTC
TRBV18	TRBJ2-1	TRBD2	NA	CASSPPGREHYNEQFF	TGTGCCAGCTCACCACCGGGGCGGGAGCACTACAATGAGCAGTTCTTC
TRBV25-1	TRBJ2-5	TRBD1	once	CASSDLTGARETQYF	TGTGCCAGCAGTGACCTGACAGGGGCTCGAGAGACCCAGTACTTC
TRBV9	TRBJ2-2	NA	NA	CASSTYGGELFF	TGTGCCAGCAGCACCTATGGGGGGGAGCTGTTTTTT
TRBV29-1	TRBJ2-7	NA	NA	CSAPDRAPSYEQYF	TGCAGCGCTCCGGACAGAGCCCCCTCCTACGAGCAGTACTTC
TRBV27	TRBJ2-3	NA	NA	CASSLRVTDTQYF	TGTGCCAGCAGTTTACGGGTCACAGATACGCAGTATTTT